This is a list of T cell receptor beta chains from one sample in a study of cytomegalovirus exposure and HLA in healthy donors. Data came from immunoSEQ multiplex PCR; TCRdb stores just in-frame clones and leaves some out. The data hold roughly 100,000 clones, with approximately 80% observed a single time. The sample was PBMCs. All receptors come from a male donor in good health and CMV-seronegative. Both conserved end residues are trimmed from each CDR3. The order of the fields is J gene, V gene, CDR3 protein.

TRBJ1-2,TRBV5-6,ASSLAGGSYGYT
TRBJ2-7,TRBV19,ASSIGSESSYEQY
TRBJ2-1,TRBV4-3,ASSQFPRGNEQF
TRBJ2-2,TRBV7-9,ASSNGLAGSGELF
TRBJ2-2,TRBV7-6,ASSPIGAGANTGELF
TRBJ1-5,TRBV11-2,ASSFLGGNSNQPQH
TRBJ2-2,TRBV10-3,AIAGTPNDGELF
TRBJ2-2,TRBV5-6,ASSSRRDRELF
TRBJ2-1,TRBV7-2,ASSLLRSYNEQF
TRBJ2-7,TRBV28,ASSLIRGQGAVWQY
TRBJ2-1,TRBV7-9,ASSLGLADNEQF
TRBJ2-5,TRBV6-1,ATDGGGETQY
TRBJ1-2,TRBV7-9,ASSSYYGYT
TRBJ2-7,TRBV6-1,ASSGQGSAGGLYEQY
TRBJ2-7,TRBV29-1,SVDGGFPYEQY
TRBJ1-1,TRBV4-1,ASSHDRGSTEAF
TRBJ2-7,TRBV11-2,ASSSNRGRSYEQY
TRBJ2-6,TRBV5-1,ATGTSTSSGANVLT
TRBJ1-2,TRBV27,ASSLAGGGKSYT
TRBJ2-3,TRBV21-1,ASSKLAPRKSLRDTQY
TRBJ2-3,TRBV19,ASSMTGAVTDTQY
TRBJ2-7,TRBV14,ASSHVTGGNYEQY
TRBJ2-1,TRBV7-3,ASSLMAGGPLNEQF
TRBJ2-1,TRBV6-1,ASSVERKNEQF
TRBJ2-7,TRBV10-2,ASSVGYSYEQY
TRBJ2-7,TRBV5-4,ACSLQREGPAEQY
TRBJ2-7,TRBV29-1,SVPGTSGTTYEQY
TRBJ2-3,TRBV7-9,ASIPIGVADTQY
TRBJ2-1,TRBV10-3,AIRVAGEYNEQF
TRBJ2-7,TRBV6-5,ATKGGRASYEQY
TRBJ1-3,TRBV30,AYKRSGNTIY
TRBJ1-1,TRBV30,AWNFDRNTEAF
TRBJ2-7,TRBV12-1,ASSFAPRSYEQY
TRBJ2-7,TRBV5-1,ASTIAGGFYEQY
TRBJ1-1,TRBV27,ASSFNSMNTEAF
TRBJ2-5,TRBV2,ASSDGLAGVDETQY
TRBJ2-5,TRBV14,ASSPGDGDWEEETQY
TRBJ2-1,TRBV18,ASSPGTTAYNEQF
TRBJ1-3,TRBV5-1,ASSSLTPGQGSGNTIY
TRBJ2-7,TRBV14,ASSQRVDEQY
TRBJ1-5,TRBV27,ASSSPNQPQH
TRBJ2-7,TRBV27,ASSPWGAYEQY
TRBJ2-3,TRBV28,ASSLGVAGGTDTQY
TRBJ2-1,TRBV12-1,ASSPGTSGRATSYNEQF
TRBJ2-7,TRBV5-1,ASSLPLAGAGEQY
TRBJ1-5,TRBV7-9,ASSSGQGAWSNQPQH
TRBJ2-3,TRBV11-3,ASSPGTSGGTDTQY
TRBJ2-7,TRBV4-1,ASSQGEGGVYEQY
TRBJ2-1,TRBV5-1,ASSQERGSYNEQF
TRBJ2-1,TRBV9,ASSGRLAVPSYNEQF
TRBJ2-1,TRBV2,ASRDRLAGSYNEQF
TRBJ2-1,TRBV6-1,ASSGTSVGEQF